These 10 T cell receptor beta chains were sequenced from one sample in a study of blood T cell repertoires in COVID-19. The assay was immunoSEQ multiplex PCR, and TCRdb's table has in-frame clones only and misses some. The data hold more than 80,000 clones, with approximately 87% observed a single time. Material: peripheral blood. Every receptor here comes from a human donor with active COVID-19. The donor label of this sample is uncertain.

The gene calls are TRBV6-6 and TRBJ1-4, with D possibly matching TRBD1 (5 bases). The CDR3 spans 15 residues. Trimming removed 2 bases from V and 7 bases from J, with 14 bases in between. CDR1 is MNHNY, CDR2 SVGAGI, per germline (reference sequence). Written as DNA, the CDR3 is TGTGCCAGCAGTTACGCTTCAGGGAGGAGTGAAAAACTGTTTTTT. It translates to CASSYASGRSEKLFF.

The DNA of the CDR3 is TGTGCCAGCAGGGACAGGCAGTTCTCTGGGGCCAACGTCCTGACTTTC. This translates into CASRDRQFSGANVLTF. This chain connects TRBV3-1 (or the pseudogene TRBV3-2) to TRBJ2-6; 7 bases align to TRBD1. Germline V lookup: CDR1 LGHDT, CDR2 YNNKEL (reference sequence). The J segment lost 0 bases and the V segment lost 6 bases, leaving 5 bases of the junction unmatched. There are 16 residues in the CDR3.

J is TRBJ1-2 and V is TRBV19; 9 nucleotides agree with TRBD1. The junction had 19 bases not matched to a gene; V was cut back by 10 bases and J by 7 bases. CDR1 and CDR2 from the germline V gene are LNHDA and SQIVND (reference sequence). This CDR3 spans 16 amino acids. The CDR3 DNA sequence: TGTGCCATTTCTGGATCGGGACAGGGAAGAGGTTCTGGCTACACCTTC. Its translation: CAISGSGQGRGSGYTF.

This clone was seen just once. The rearrangement links TRBV19 to TRBJ2-1; 7 bases line up with TRBD2. Germline trimming cut 5 bases from V and 8 bases from J; bases unmatched to any gene: 3. Germline V lookup: CDR1 LNHDA, CDR2 SQIVND (reference sequence). This CDR3 is built from 12 residues. The CDR3 loop reads CASSGRGYEQFF. The CDR3 DNA sequence: TGTGCCAGTAGTGGGAGGGGTTATGAGCAGTTCTTC.

The V and J genes are TRBV3-1 (or the pseudogene TRBV3-2) and TRBJ2-2; the D is unclear. Germline CDR1 LGHDT, CDR2 YNNKEL (reference sequence). The CDR3 extends over 13 amino acids. Trimming pared 4 bases from V and 1 base from J, leaving 4 bases between. CDR3 bases: TGTGCCAGCAGCCCTTGGAACACCGGGGAGCTGTTTTTT. This sequence encodes CASSPWNTGELFF.

The chain employs TRBV15 and TRBJ2-5; a possible D gene is TRBD2 (5 bases). The germline gives CDR1 LNHNV, CDR2 YYDKDF (reference sequence). The CDR3 extends over 17 amino acids. The ends were cut back, 0 bases at V and 4 bases at J, with 18 bases in the middle. The CDR3 region is CATSRDWATGITETQYF. In DNA form, the CDR3 reads TGTGCCACCAGCAGAGATTGGGCTACGGGGATAACAGAGACCCAGTACTTC.

This chain joins TRBV5-4 and TRBJ2-5; no firm D call. The germline gives CDR1 SGHNT, CDR2 YYREEE (reference sequence). This CDR3 region has 15 residues. The V gene lost 0 bases and the J gene lost 5 bases, with 14 bases spanning the gap. The DNA for the CDR3 is TGTGCCAGCAGCTTGGGGGTTGGCGTCGGGGAGACCCAGTACTTC. It codes for CASSLGVGVGETQYF.

The chain joins TRBV24-1 to TRBJ1-5; TRBD1 agrees at 10 bases. Germline CDR1 KGHDR, CDR2 SFDVKD. The CDR3 has 20 amino acids. V shed 5 bases and J 2 bases; nucleotides not matched to a gene: 17. The CDR3 sequence: CATSGSTGGAGVRGNQPQHF. The DNA of the CDR3 is TGTGCCACCAGTGGCTCGACAGGGGGCGCGGGGGTTAGAGGCAATCAGCCCCAGCATTTT.

The V and J genes are TRBV3-1 (or the pseudogene TRBV3-2) and TRBJ2-7; possible D gene TRBD2, 6 bases. CDR3 length: 14 amino acids. Trimming took 4 bases from V and 1 from J, leaving 11 bases between them. CDR1 and CDR2 from the germline V gene are LGHDT and YNNKEL (reference sequence). CDR3 sequence: CASSLPGASYEQYF. As DNA, the CDR3 is TGTGCCAGCAGCCTCCCGGGAGCTTCCTACGAGCAGTACTTC.

This chain uses TRBV5-4 with TRBJ1-1; D perhaps matches TRBD1 (5 bases). Trimming removed 4 bases from V and 3 bases from J, with 16 bases in between. Germline-derived CDR1 and CDR2 are SGHNT and YYREEE (reference sequence). The CDR3 is 15 residues long. CDR3 in amino acids: CASSLGGGRDTEAFF. The CDR3 region has the DNA TGTGCCAGCAGCCTGGGCGGGGGTAGGGACACTGAAGCTTTCTTT.